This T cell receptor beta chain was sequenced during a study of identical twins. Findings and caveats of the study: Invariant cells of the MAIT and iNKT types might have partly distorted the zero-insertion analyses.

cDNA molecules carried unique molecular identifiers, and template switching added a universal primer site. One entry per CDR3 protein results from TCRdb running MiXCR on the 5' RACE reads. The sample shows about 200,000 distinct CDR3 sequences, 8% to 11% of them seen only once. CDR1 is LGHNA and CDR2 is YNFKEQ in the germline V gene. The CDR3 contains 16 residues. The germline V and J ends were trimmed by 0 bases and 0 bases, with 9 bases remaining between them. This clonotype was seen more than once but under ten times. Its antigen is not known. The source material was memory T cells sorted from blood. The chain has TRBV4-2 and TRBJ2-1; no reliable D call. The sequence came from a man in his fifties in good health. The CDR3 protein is CASSQETNPSYNEQFF. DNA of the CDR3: TGTGCCAGCAGCCAAGAAACGAACCCCTCCTACAATGAGCAGTTCTTC.